This T cell receptor beta chain was obtained from a study of cytomegalovirus exposure and HLA in healthy donors. As concerns this clone: Its antigen remains unidentified.

Study results and limitations: Cytomegalovirus-associated TCR beta chains were listed, numbering some 180. The availability of immune exposure information extended only to CMV serostatus. Most of the TCR beta V segments (in an earlier analysis) were productive either about 87% or about 30% of the time.

CDR3 length: 13 amino acids. Trimming removed 4 bases from V and 2 bases from J; junction bases left unmatched: 2. From germline, CDR1 is MNHEY and CDR2 SMNVEV (reference sequence). It was with 60 Vbeta and 13 Jbeta primers that the PCR ran. The repertoire was sequenced with immunoSEQ multiplex PCR; TCRdb's copy has only in-frame clones and lacks some. The sample holds 120,000 or so clones, 75% to 85% seen once. V usage is TRBV27 and J usage is TRBJ2-7, with 7 nucleotides matching TRBD2. Sequencing input: PBMCs. This clonotype originated in a woman in her fifties or sixties in good health and CMV-seropositive. This CDR3 is CASSWSGAYEQYF. The CDR3 coding sequence is TGTGCCAGCAGTTGGAGCGGGGCCTACGAGCAGTACTTC.